A single sample is the source of the 2 T cell receptor beta chains below, sequenced in a study of intratumoral heterogeneity in liver cancer. Clones were read by immunoSEQ multiplex PCR, and TCRdb kept only the in-frame ones, dropping some. This sample has 21,000 or so clones, with approximately 70% found just once. Specimen: tumor-adjacent normal tissue, collected before any cancer treatment. These receptors all come from a woman between 65 and 79 years old with hepatocellular carcinoma.

The genes are TRBV5-1 and TRBJ2-7, with D possibly being TRBD1 or TRBD2 (5 bases each). Trimming removed 3 bases at V and 2 bases at J, with 12 bases between. The germline V gene has CDR1 SGHRS and CDR2 YFSETQ. The CDR3 runs 14 residues. The CDR3 here is CASSWGPGAYEQYF. In nucleotides, the CDR3 is TGCGCCAGCAGCTGGGGCCCCGGGGCCTACGAGCAGTACTTC.

The CDR3 region has the DNA TGCGCCAGCAGCTTGGGCAGGGCTTTTCAGGGCTACACCTTC. It is translated as CASSLGRAFQGYTF. V and J are TRBV5-1 and TRBJ1-2; perhaps TRBD1 as D (5 bases). V shed 0 bases and J shed 8 bases, with 14 bases lying between them. There are 14 residues in the CDR3. Germline CDR1 reads SGHRS; CDR2 reads YFSETQ.